This T cell receptor (beta chain) is from a study of CD4+ T cells in melanoma. This clone turned up a few times. Its antigen is unidentified. The study, taken as a whole, reports: In melanoma, neoantigen-specific CD4+ T cells reportedly differed in differentiation state. A reported correlation linked neoantigen-specific CD4+ T cells to CD8+, macrophage and B cell function.

The assay was immunoSEQ multiplex PCR, and TCRdb's table has in-frame clones only and misses some. The table includes some 15,000 clones, about three fifths detected once. Trimming removed 4 bases from V and 4 bases from J, with 16 bases in between. The CDR3 loop spans 15 amino acids. From germline, CDR1 is SGHRS and CDR2 YFSETQ. V usage is TRBV5-1 and J usage is TRBJ2-3, with D uncertain. Sequencing was done on a sample of cells from a culture (not recorded whether cultured in vitro). This TCR was sampled from a human donor with melanoma. For the CDR3, the DNA is TGCGCCAGCAGCCCACGCTACTCGGGCGCAGATACGCAGTATTTT. This sequence encodes CASSPRYSGADTQYF.